The 16 T cell receptor beta chains presented below share a single source sample, sequenced in a study of B cell selection in AIRE deficiency. The sorted conventional CD4 T cells were gated as CD4+CD127+. The repertoire was sequenced with immunoSEQ multiplex PCR; TCRdb's copy has only in-frame clones and lacks some. In the table there are tens of thousands of clones, 95% to 98% of which are singletons. The sequenced sample consisted of conventional CD4+ T cells sorted from PBMCs. These receptors all come from a human donor with AIRE deficiency.

V gene TRBV10-3 combines with J gene TRBJ2-2; 10 positions match TRBD1. The CDR3 has 15 amino acids. Germline CDR1 ENHRY, CDR2 SYGVKD. V was pared by 4 bases and J by 6 bases, with 5 bases of the junction left unmatched. The CDR3 loop is CAISVGTGEPGELFF. The CDR3 coding sequence is TGTGCCATCAGTGTCGGGACAGGGGAGCCCGGGGAGCTGTTTTTT.

The chain has TRBV7-2 and TRBJ1-2; 7 nucleotides line up with TRBD1. With V trimmed by 3 bases and J by 8 bases, 6 bases remained unmatched. The CDR3 is made up of 13 amino acids. From germline, CDR1 is SGHTA and CDR2 FQGNSA. The DNA of the CDR3 is TGTGCCAGCAGCTTGGACAGGAGAGACGGCTACACCTTC. Encoded protein: CASSLDRRDGYTF.

This clone was picked up one time. The chain recombines TRBV7-9 with TRBJ1-2; tentatively, D is TRBD1 (5 bases). Germline lookup yields CDR1 SEHNR and CDR2 FQNEAQ (reference sequence). Trimming cost V 1 base and J 5 bases, with 8 bases left between them. The CDR3 has 13 residues. The CDR3 nucleotides read TGTGCCAGCAGCTTAGAGGGACTATATGGCTACACCTTC. Its protein is CASSLEGLYGYTF.

The table lists this clone with a count of one. V is TRBV28 and J is TRBJ1-2; 8 nucleotides align to TRBD1. After removal of 2 bases from V and 6 bases from J, the junction contained 8 bases not matched to a gene. There are 15 residues in the CDR3. Germline V gene lookup returns CDR1 MDHEN and CDR2 SYDVKM. The CDR3 DNA follows: TGTGCCAGCAGTTTACCGGCAGGGGGCTTGGATGGCTACACCTTC. Translating it yields CASSLPAGGLDGYTF.

The chain recombines TRBV2 with TRBJ1-1; D is possibly TRBD1 (5 bases). V lost 5 bases to trimming and J lost 9 bases, with 10 bases between them. This CDR3 comprises 11 residues. Germline V gene data show CDR1 as SNHLY and CDR2 as FYNNEI. The CDR3 DNA sequence: TGTGCCAGCAGTATGGGGACCCAAGCTTTCTTT. Protein product: CASSMGTQAFF.

This chain connects TRBV29-1 to TRBJ2-3; D is perhaps TRBD1 (6 bases). The CDR3 is 13 residues long. Germline CDR1 is SQVTM and CDR2 is ANQGSEA. V was clipped by 6 bases and J by 0 bases, with 10 bases between them. The CDR3 sequence is CSVQGTSTDTQYF. DNA of the CDR3: TGCAGCGTACAGGGCACTAGCACAGATACGCAGTATTTT.

This chain connects TRBV7-6 to TRBJ2-7; 10 bases are a match to TRBD1. CDR3 length: 14 amino acids. With 3 bases clipped from V and 4 bases from J, the junction kept 3 bases outside the gene matches. Germline V gene sequence: CDR1 SGHVS, CDR2 FNYEAQ. The CDR3 sequence is CASSFGGQGYEQYF. CDR3 in DNA: TGTGCCAGCAGCTTTGGGGGACAGGGGTACGAGCAGTACTTC.

The chain is built from TRBV28 and TRBJ2-7; no reliable D call. V shed 5 bases and J shed 0 bases, with 14 bases lying between them. This CDR3 is 15 amino acids long. Germline CDR1 and CDR2: MDHEN and SYDVKM. CDR3 in DNA: TGTGCCAGCAGTCTTCTGTCTCCTGGCTCCTACGAGCAGTACTTC. Translation gives CASSLLSPGSYEQYF.

The CDR3 protein is CASSPGQGGKKLFF. CDR3 in DNA: TGTGCCAGCAGCCCAGGACAGGGAGGAAAAAAACTGTTTTTT. The chain combines TRBV7-2 with TRBJ1-4, with 8 nucleotides matching TRBD1. The CDR3 runs 14 residues. CDR1 is SGHTA, CDR2 FQGNSA, per germline. V gave up 5 bases and J gave up 9 bases; unmatched junction bases: 8.

This clone was detected only a few times. The chain recombines TRBV29-1 with TRBJ1-1; D remains ambiguous. CDR3 length equals 10 residues. V was pared by 7 bases and J by 3 bases, with 6 bases between. The germline CDR1 and CDR2 sequences are SQVTM and ANQGSEA. CDR3 sequence reads: CSARDTEAFF. The DNA for the CDR3 is TGCAGCGCGAGGGACACTGAAGCTTTCTTT. The complete variable domain, with remaining parts taken from reference TRBV29-1 and TRBJ1-1, reads SAVISQKPSRDICQRGTSLTIQCQVDSQVTMMFWYRQQPGQSLTLIATANQGSEATYESGFVIDKFPISRPNLTFSTLTVSNMSPEDSSIYLCSARDTEAFFGQGTRLTVV.

In this sample, this clone turned up once. The genes are TRBV29-1 and TRBJ2-4; TRBD2 matches 12 bases. The J segment lost 12 bases and the V segment lost 5 bases, leaving 8 bases of the junction unmatched. Germline V gene sequence: CDR1 SQVTM, CDR2 ANQGSEA. The CDR3 contains 13 residues. The CDR3 nucleotides are TGCAGCGTTTTGCCTCGACTAGCGGGAGATCAGTACTTC. Amino acids: CSVLPRLAGDQYF.

The CDR3 DNA reads TGTGCCAGCAGCTTAGCGGCGGCTGGGCAGCCCCAGCATTTT. Protein sequence: CASSLAAAGQPQHF. This chain uses TRBV7-9 with TRBJ1-5; no firm D call. Germline V gene lookup returns CDR1 SEHNR and CDR2 FQNEAQ (reference sequence). The CDR3 loop spans 14 amino acids. V was pared by 0 bases and J by 7 bases, with 10 bases between.

The rearrangement uses TRBV7-8 and TRBJ2-1; unclear D gene. This CDR3 spans 15 amino acids. The germline CDR1 and CDR2 sequences are SGHVS and FQNEAQ. V was clipped by 3 bases and J by 8 bases, with 17 bases between them. CDR3 DNA sequence: TGTGCCAGCAGCTTCCAGAGTAGGGATTTGGATGAGCAGTTCTTC. Its translation is CASSFQSRDLDEQFF.

CDR3 sequence (DNA): TGTGCCAGTAGTGATCTAGCGGGCTACGAGCAGTACTTC. Protein: CASSDLAGYEQYF. The chain carries TRBV19 and TRBJ2-7, with TRBD2 matching 8 bases. V dropped 5 bases and J dropped 3; count of bases not matched to a gene: 3. The CDR3 extends over 13 amino acids. CDR1 LNHDA and CDR2 SQIVND come from the germline V gene (reference sequence).

This clone was observed a single time. J is TRBJ2-2 and V is TRBV7-9; no clear D gene. The CDR3 length is 16 residues. V shed 3 bases and J shed 1 base, with 12 bases lying between them. The germline V gene has CDR1 SEHNR and CDR2 FQNEAQ (reference sequence). CDR3 in amino acids: CASSLVDAVNTGELFF. The CDR3 DNA reads as TGTGCCAGCAGCTTGGTGGACGCCGTGAACACCGGGGAGCTGTTTTTT.

This chain links TRBV9 with TRBJ2-7, with TRBD1 matching 8 bases. The CDR3 sequence is 14 residues long. Germline V gene data show CDR1 as SGDLS and CDR2 as YYNGEE. V gave up 8 bases and J gave up 1 base; unmatched junction bases: 8. The CDR3: CASGQGASSYEQYF. CDR3 nucleotides: TGTGCCAGTGGGCAGGGGGCCTCATCCTACGAGCAGTACTTC.